This record covers a single T cell receptor (beta chain). The record originates from a study of blood T cell repertoires in COVID-19. Study as a whole: There were acute and convalescent COVID-19 samples, and they came from the United States, Italy and Spain. PBMCs, B-cell-depleted T cells, or T cells were the source of the cDNA or gDNA that made up the material.

Enrolled during active infection, Seattle patients were then followed longitudinally. Original processing notes: Amplification of reference gene primers was used by the study to estimate nucleated cell counts. This table comes from immunoSEQ multiplex PCR, and its TCRdb copy is limited to in-frame clones, with some not included. That table furnishes V, J and clone size, whereas the DNA furnished D and trimming. The table shows around 140,000 clones, with about 85% occurring only once. The TCR originated in a human donor with COVID-19, enrolled during active disease. The donor label of this sample is uncertain. Sequencing input: peripheral blood.

CDR3 protein: CASNRRAGGFYEQFF. CDR3 nucleotide sequence: TGTGCCAGCAATCGACGGGCAGGGGGCTTCTATGAGCAGTTCTTC. The genes are TRBV6-5 and TRBJ2-1; 8 bases match TRBD1. This CDR3 contains 15 residues. CDR1 and CDR2 (germline): MNHEY, SVGAGI. J gave up 8 bases and V 7 bases, and 13 bases lay outside the gene matches.